Listed here are 28 T cell receptor beta chains from one sample, sequenced in a study of lymphopenia after photon versus proton radiotherapy. TCRdb's table, derived via immunoSEQ multiplex PCR, lists solely in-frame clones and lacks some. Among tens of thousands of clones, roughly 92% were seen once, and the ten largest hold over 12%. Sequencing was performed on peripheral blood, taken from a patient treated with photon-based radiotherapy. The receptors were gathered from a man aged 60-69 years with cholangiocarcinoma.

The chain couples TRBV9 to TRBJ1-2, with a possible D match to TRBD1 (5 bases). This CDR3 has 13 amino acids. Deletions cut 0 bases from V and 8 bases from J, with 11 bases between. The germline gives CDR1 SGDLS, CDR2 YYNGEE. CDR3 in amino acids: CASSVGQDTGYTF. The CDR3 DNA follows: TGTGCCAGCAGCGTAGGTCAGGACACGGGCTACACCTTC.

V usage is TRBV5-4 and J usage is TRBJ2-5; possibly TRBD2 for D (6 bases). This CDR3 spans 14 amino acids. Germline V gene lookup returns CDR1 SGHNT and CDR2 YYREEE (reference sequence). With 7 bases removed from V and 5 bases from J, the gap between germline ends came to 18 bases. The DNA for the CDR3 is TGTGCCAGCTCTCAGCTCGGGGGTGGGGAGACCCAGTACTTC. Translating gives CASSQLGGGETQYF.

The V and J genes are TRBV11-3 and TRBJ2-7; D possibly corresponds to TRBD1 (5 bases). V lost 3 bases and J lost 4, with 7 bases in between. The CDR3 is 12 residues long. Germline CDR1 reads SGHNT; CDR2 reads YENEEA. Here the CDR3 DNA reads TGTGCCAGCAGCTTGTCAGGGTACGAGCAGTACTTC. It encodes CASSLSGYEQYF.

The chain carries TRBV7-8 and TRBJ1-4; 11 bases agree with TRBD1. After removal of 5 bases from V and 8 bases from J, the junction contained 10 bases not matched to a gene. The CDR3 spans 16 residues. Germline loops: CDR1 SGHVS, CDR2 FQNEAQ. The CDR3 reads CASSNKRGQGGEKLFF. CDR3 coding DNA: TGTGCCAGCAGCAATAAGCGGGGACAGGGGGGCGAAAAACTGTTTTTT.

This rearrangement joins TRBV5-8 to TRBJ1-5; 8 bases align to TRBD1. The CDR3 consists of 13 residues. V gave up 2 bases and J gave up 6 bases; unmatched junction bases: 1. Germline V gene data show CDR1 as SGHTS and CDR2 as YDEGEE. The CDR3 loop reads CASSLDRGQPQHF. The CDR3 nucleotides are TGTGCCAGCAGCTTAGACAGGGGTCAGCCCCAGCATTTT. Looking up the rest from reference TRBV5-8 and TRBJ1-5 gives the full variable domain: EAGVTQSPTHLIKTRGQQATLRCSPISGHTSVYWYQQALGLGLQFLLWYDEGEERNRGNFPPRFSGRQFPNYSSELNVNALELEDSALYLCASSLDRGQPQHFGDGTRLSIL.

The chain is built from TRBV5-1 and TRBJ2-2; D gene uncertain. The CDR3 runs to 13 residues. Trimming took off 0 bases at V and 5 bases at J, with 5 bases between the two ends. Germline values: CDR1 SGHRS, CDR2 YFSETQ. This chain's CDR3 is CASSLAQTGELFF. The CDR3 DNA is TGCGCCAGCAGCTTGGCCCAGACCGGGGAGCTGTTTTTT.

The chain joins TRBV9 to TRBJ1-1, with D possibly matching TRBD1 (6 bases). CDR1 and CDR2 (germline): SGDLS, YYNGEE. Trimming stripped 3 bases from V and 2 bases from J, with 20 bases between. The CDR3 is made up of 17 amino acids. Here the CDR3 DNA reads TGTGCCAGCAGCGGCCCGGACAGAATCTACACTAACACTGAAGCTTTCTTT. Translation: CASSGPDRIYTNTEAFF.

CDR3 region: CASRGLAGPDTQYF. In nucleotides, the CDR3 is TGTGCCAGCAGGGGACTAGCGGGGCCAGATACGCAGTATTTT. The chain recombines TRBV7-8 with TRBJ2-3; 13 nucleotides line up with TRBD2. After removal of 6 bases from V and 4 bases from J, the junction contained 1 base not matched to a gene. The CDR3 sequence is 14 residues long. Germline V gene sequence: CDR1 SGHVS, CDR2 FQNEAQ.

The CDR3 loop reads CASSEDRVWRDGYTF. The CDR3 DNA is TGTGCCAGCAGTGAAGATAGGGTTTGGAGGGATGGCTACACCTTC. The chain combines TRBV2 with TRBJ1-2; D uncertain. The CDR3 has 15 amino acids. With 1 base removed from V and 6 bases from J, the gap between germline ends came to 15 bases. Germline lookup yields CDR1 SNHLY and CDR2 FYNNEI.

This rearrangement joins TRBV9 to TRBJ1-4; D not certain. The CDR3 covers 14 residues. CDR1 is SGDLS, CDR2 YYNGEE, per germline. V was shortened by 4 bases and J by 5 bases, with 12 bases between the two germline ends. CDR3 DNA sequence: TGTGCCAGCAGCCGCGAGTATGGGAATGAAAAACTGTTTTTT. Translated: CASSREYGNEKLFF.

The chain has TRBV7-2 and TRBJ1-3; D remains unclear. Germline CDR1 reads SGHTA; CDR2 reads FQGNSA. The CDR3 contains 15 residues. Trimming left V 4 bases short and J 2 bases short, with 12 bases between. The CDR3 spells CASSSPVGAGNTIYF. The CDR3 coding sequence is TGTGCCAGCAGCTCCCCCGTTGGGGCTGGAAACACCATATATTTT.

The chain has TRBV6-5 and TRBJ1-4; 9 bases map to TRBD1. CDR1 is MNHEY and CDR2 is SVGAGI in the germline V gene. The CDR3 is 14 amino acids. V gave up 5 bases and J gave up 4 bases; unmatched junction bases: 2. CDR3: CASSRTGDNEKLFF. The CDR3 coding sequence is TGTGCCAGCAGTCGGACAGGGGATAATGAAAAACTGTTTTTT.

This chain joins TRBV15 and TRBJ1-3; 9 bases match TRBD1. V was pared by 3 bases and J by 4 bases, with 13 bases of the junction left unmatched. From germline, CDR1 is LNHNV and CDR2 YYDKDF (reference sequence). The CDR3 totals 18 residues. This CDR3 reads CATSRDPGQGSGGNTIYF. The CDR3 nucleotides are TGTGCCACCAGCAGGGATCCGGGACAGGGTTCTGGCGGAAACACCATATATTTT.

The chain has TRBV7-9 and TRBJ1-5, with D tentatively TRBD1 (5 bases). This CDR3 region has 12 residues. CDR1 and CDR2 from the germline V gene are SEHNR and FQNEAQ (reference sequence). Trimming left V 3 bases short and J 6 bases short, with 6 bases between. The CDR3 DNA reads TGTGCCAGCAGCTTGGGGACTCAGCCCCAGCATTTT. Translated: CASSLGTQPQHF.

The gene calls are TRBV5-6 and TRBJ2-7; D not resolved. The CDR3 loop spans 14 amino acids. The germline V gene has CDR1 SGHDT and CDR2 YYEEEE. The germline V and J ends were trimmed by 4 bases and 2 bases, with 13 bases remaining between them. The CDR3 sequence: CASSLGRITYEQYF. DNA of the CDR3: TGTGCCAGCAGCCTCGGACGGATTACCTACGAGCAGTACTTC.

The rearrangement uses TRBV6-5 and TRBJ2-7; D remains ambiguous. V was pared by 2 bases and J by 4 bases, with 3 bases between. Germline V CDR1 and CDR2: MNHEY, SVGAGI. The CDR3 length is 11 residues. This CDR3 is CASSYQYEQYF. The CDR3 DNA reads as TGTGCCAGCAGTTACCAATACGAGCAGTACTTC.

CDR3 nucleotide sequence: TGTGCCAGCAGCGTAGCTACCCTAGCGGGGGGGAACCAAGAGACCCAGTACTTC. Its translation is CASSVATLAGGNQETQYF. The chain employs TRBV9 and TRBJ2-5, with 12 bases fitting TRBD2. Germline V gene lookup returns CDR1 SGDLS and CDR2 YYNGEE. Trimming cost V 0 bases and J 0 bases; bases outside gene matches: 6. The CDR3 consists of 18 residues.

This sequence joins TRBV2 and TRBJ2-4; TRBD2 is a possible D gene (6 bases). The CDR3 is made up of 12 amino acids. Germline V lookup: CDR1 SNHLY, CDR2 FYNNEI. The ends were cut back, 6 bases at V and 8 bases at J, with 11 bases in the middle. CDR3 protein: CASRTRWDIQYF. The CDR3 nucleotides are TGTGCCAGCAGGACTAGATGGGACATTCAGTACTTC.

This chain links TRBV18 with TRBJ2-3; D is possibly TRBD2 (5 bases). CDR3 length: 13 residues. The germline CDR1 and CDR2 sequences are KGHSH and LQKENI. The V gene lost 5 bases and the J gene lost 11 bases, with 17 bases spanning the gap. The CDR3 loop reads CASSREIRDRQYF. CDR3 DNA: TGTGCCAGCTCAAGAGAGATCCGGGATCGGCAGTATTTT.

The rearrangement joins TRBV7-2 to TRBJ1-3, with TRBD1 as a possible D gene (6 bases). Per germline, CDR1 SGHTA and CDR2 FQGNSA. CDR3 length: 17 amino acids. V lost 3 bases and J 0 bases, leaving 15 bases between the germline ends. The CDR3 reads CASSFSGVPTSGNTIYF. DNA for the CDR3: TGTGCCAGCAGCTTTTCAGGGGTCCCAACCTCTGGAAACACCATATATTTT. Based on the CDR3 plus reference TRBV7-2 and TRBJ1-3, the full variable domain is GAGVSQSPSNKVTEKGKDVELRCDPISGHTALYWYRQSLGQGLEFLIYFQGNSAPDKSGLPSDRFSAERTGGSVSTLTIQRTQQEDSAVYLCASSFSGVPTSGNTIYFGEGSWLTVV.

V and J are TRBV20-1 and TRBJ2-7; D call uncertain. The V end lost 6 bases, the J end lost 5 bases, and 11 bases lay between the germline ends. CDR3 size: 11 residues. CDR1 is DFQATT, CDR2 SNEGSKA, per germline (reference sequence). The CDR3 region is CSALDLNEQYF. DNA for the CDR3: TGCAGTGCCCTAGATCTCAACGAGCAGTACTTC.

This clone appeared a few times. The chain employs TRBV18 and TRBJ1-5; no reliable D call. Germline V lookup: CDR1 KGHSH, CDR2 LQKENI. The CDR3 runs 12 residues. The germline V and J ends were trimmed by 5 bases and 1 base, with 3 bases remaining between them. CDR3 sequence: CASSKSNQPQHF. The CDR3 DNA follows: TGTGCCAGCTCAAAGAGCAATCAGCCCCAGCATTTT.

This chain joins TRBV7-3 and TRBJ2-5; a weak D match, TRBD2 (6 bases). The CDR3 totals 14 residues. CDR1 and CDR2 from the germline V gene are SGHTA and FQGTGA. The V and J ends lost 5 bases and 3 bases respectively, with 13 bases between them. The CDR3 DNA reads TGTGCCAGCAGCCCAAATCCGGGGGAAGAGACCCAGTACTTC. It encodes CASSPNPGEETQYF.

This clone has a single count. The chain has TRBV27 and TRBJ1-4; 7 positions match TRBD1. The V segment lost 5 bases and the J segment 6 bases; nucleotides outside the gene matches: 9. The CDR3 is made up of 15 amino acids. CDR1 and CDR2 (germline): MNHEY, SMNVEV (reference sequence). CDR3 in DNA: TGTGCCAGCAGTCAGGGACAGTCGAGTCATGAAAAACTGTTTTTT. This sequence encodes CASSQGQSSHEKLFF.

The V gene is TRBV7-2, the J gene TRBJ1-3; no reliable D call. Germline-derived CDR1 and CDR2 are SGHTA and FQGNSA. The CDR3 is 13 amino acids. Trimming left V 3 bases short and J 4 bases short, with 7 bases between. The chain's CDR3 is CASSFSLGNTIYF. The CDR3 DNA is TGTGCCAGCAGCTTTTCATTAGGAAACACCATATATTTT. Based on the CDR3 plus reference TRBV7-2 and TRBJ1-3, the full variable domain is GAGVSQSPSNKVTEKGKDVELRCDPISGHTALYWYRQSLGQGLEFLIYFQGNSAPDKSGLPSDRFSAERTGGSVSTLTIQRTQQEDSAVYLCASSFSLGNTIYFGEGSWLTVV.

The V and J genes are TRBV7-6 and TRBJ2-2; 8 bases map to TRBD2. Germline CDR1 SGHVS, CDR2 FNYEAQ. The CDR3 contains 18 residues. The V and J ends lost 0 bases and 0 bases, in that order; junction bases with no gene match: 6. The CDR3 reads CASSLALAGGTNTGELFF. CDR3 nucleotide sequence: TGTGCCAGCAGCTTAGCTTTGGCGGGAGGAACGAACACCGGGGAGCTGTTTTTT.

Here the CDR3 DNA reads TGTGCCATCAGTTCCGTGACAGCTGGGTCCGGGGAGCTGTTTTTT. This codes for CAISSVTAGSGELFF. The gene calls are TRBV10-3 and TRBJ2-2; D is perhaps TRBD1 (5 bases). The CDR3 extends over 15 amino acids. Per germline, CDR1 ENHRY and CDR2 SYGVKD. V shed 5 bases and J shed 6 bases, with 16 bases lying between them.

CDR3 sequence reads: CAAGGVTGELFF. CDR3 DNA: TGTGCCGCCGGGGGAGTAACCGGGGAGCTGTTTTTT. The chain carries TRBV10-3 and TRBJ2-2; D possibly corresponds to TRBD2 (6 bases). V was shortened by 11 bases and J by 5 bases, with 12 bases between the two germline ends. The germline V gene encodes CDR1 ENHRY and CDR2 SYGVKD. The CDR3 extends over 12 amino acids.